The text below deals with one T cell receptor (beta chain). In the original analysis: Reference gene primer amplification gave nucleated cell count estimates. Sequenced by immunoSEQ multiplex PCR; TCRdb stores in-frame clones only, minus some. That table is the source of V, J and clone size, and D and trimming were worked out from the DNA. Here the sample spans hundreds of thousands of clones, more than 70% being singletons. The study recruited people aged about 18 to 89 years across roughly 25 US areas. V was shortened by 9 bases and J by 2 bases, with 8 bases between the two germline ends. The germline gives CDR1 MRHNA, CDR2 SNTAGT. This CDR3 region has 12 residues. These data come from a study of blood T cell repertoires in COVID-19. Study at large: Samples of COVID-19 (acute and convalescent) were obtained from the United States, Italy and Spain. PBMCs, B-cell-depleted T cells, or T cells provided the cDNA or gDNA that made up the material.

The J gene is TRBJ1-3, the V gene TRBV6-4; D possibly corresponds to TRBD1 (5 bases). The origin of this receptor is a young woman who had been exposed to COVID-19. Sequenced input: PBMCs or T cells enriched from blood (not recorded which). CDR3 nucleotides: TGTGCCAGTAGGGGAACTGGAAACACCATATATTTT. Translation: CASRGTGNTIYF.